This T cell receptor (beta chain) originates from a study of blood T cell repertoires in COVID-19. CDR1 is LGHDT and CDR2 is YNNKEL in the germline V gene (reference sequence). CDR3 length: 15 residues. Losses at the gene ends were 4 bases for V and 6 bases for J; bases not matched to a gene: 2. Methods used by the authors: Amplification from reference gene primers served as the basis for estimated nucleated cell counts. Assay: immunoSEQ multiplex PCR; the TCRdb copy retains only in-frame clones and omits some. V and J calls and clone size follow that table, whereas D and trimming were derived from the DNA. In the table there are about 140,000 clones, about 76% of which are singletons.

The sequence was collected from a woman aged 60-75 years with active or convalescent COVID-19. This chain joins TRBV3-1 (or the pseudogene TRBV3-2) and TRBJ2-1; 14 positions agree with TRBD2. Specimen: peripheral blood. In nucleotides, the CDR3 is TGTGCCAGCAGCCGAGGACTAGCGGGAGGCAATGAGCAGTTCTTC. Amino acids: CASSRGLAGGNEQFF.